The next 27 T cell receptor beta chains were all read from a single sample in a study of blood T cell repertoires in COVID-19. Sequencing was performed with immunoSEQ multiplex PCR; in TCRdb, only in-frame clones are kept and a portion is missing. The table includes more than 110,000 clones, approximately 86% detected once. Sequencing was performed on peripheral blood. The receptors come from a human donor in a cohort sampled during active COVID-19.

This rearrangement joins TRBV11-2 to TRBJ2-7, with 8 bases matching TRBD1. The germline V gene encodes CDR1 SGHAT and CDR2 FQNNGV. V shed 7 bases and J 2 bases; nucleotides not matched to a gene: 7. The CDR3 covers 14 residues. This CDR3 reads CASTAGTGPYEQYF. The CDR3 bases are TGTGCCAGCACCGCCGGGACAGGTCCCTACGAGCAGTACTTC.

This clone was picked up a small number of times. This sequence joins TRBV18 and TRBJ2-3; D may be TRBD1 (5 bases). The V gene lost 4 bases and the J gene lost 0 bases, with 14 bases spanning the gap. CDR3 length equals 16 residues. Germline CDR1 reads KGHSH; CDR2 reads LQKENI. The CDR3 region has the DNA TGTGCCAGCTCACTCAGGGTTCTCTCTAGCACAGATACGCAGTATTTT. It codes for CASSLRVLSSTDTQYF.

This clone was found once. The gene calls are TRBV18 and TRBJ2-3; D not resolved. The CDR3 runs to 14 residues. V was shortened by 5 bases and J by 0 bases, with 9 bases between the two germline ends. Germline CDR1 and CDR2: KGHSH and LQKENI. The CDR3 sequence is CASSGQSSTDTQYF. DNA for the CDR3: TGTGCCAGCTCAGGGCAGAGCAGCACAGATACGCAGTATTTT.

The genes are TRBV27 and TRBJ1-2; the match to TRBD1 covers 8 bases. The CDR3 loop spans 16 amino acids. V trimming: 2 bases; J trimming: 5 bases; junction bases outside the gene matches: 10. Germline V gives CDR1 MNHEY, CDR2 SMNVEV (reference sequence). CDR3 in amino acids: CASSLAPTGTGYGYTF. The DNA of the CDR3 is TGTGCCAGCAGTTTAGCCCCCACCGGGACAGGATATGGCTACACCTTC.

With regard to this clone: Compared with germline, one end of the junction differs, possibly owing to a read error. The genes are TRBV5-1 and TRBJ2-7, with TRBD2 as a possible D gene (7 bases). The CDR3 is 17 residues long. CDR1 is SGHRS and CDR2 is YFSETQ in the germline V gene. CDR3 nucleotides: TGCGCCCGCAGCTTGGGGGGGGGCGGGGGCCGCTCCTACGAGCAGTACTTC. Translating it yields CARSLGGGGGRSYEQYF. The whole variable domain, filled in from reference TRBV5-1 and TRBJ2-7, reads KAGVTQTPRYLIKTRGQQVTLSCSPISGHRSVSWYQQTPGQGLQFLFEYFSETQRNKGNFPGRFSGRQFSNSRSEMNVSTLELGDSALYLCARSLGGGGGRSYEQYFGPGTRLTVT.

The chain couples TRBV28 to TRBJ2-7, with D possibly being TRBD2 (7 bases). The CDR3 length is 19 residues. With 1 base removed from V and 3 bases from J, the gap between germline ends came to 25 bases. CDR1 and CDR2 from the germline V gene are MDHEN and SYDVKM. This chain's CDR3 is CASSLFNERGQSWGYEQYF. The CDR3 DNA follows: TGTGCCAGCAGTTTATTCAACGAGCGGGGACAATCATGGGGCTACGAGCAGTACTTC.

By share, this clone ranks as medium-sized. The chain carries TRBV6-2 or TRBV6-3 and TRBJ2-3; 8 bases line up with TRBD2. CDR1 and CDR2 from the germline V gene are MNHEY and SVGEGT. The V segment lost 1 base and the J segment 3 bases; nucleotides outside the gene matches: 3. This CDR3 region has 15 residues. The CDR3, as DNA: TGTGCCAGCAGTTACTTCGGGAGGGGGACAGATACGCAGTATTTT. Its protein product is CASSYFGRGTDTQYF.

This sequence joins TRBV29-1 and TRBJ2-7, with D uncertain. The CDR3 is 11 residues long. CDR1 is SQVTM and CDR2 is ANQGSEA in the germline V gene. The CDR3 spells CNALIDSREYF. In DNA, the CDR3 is TGCAACGCCCTTATAGACTCCCGGGAGTACTTC.

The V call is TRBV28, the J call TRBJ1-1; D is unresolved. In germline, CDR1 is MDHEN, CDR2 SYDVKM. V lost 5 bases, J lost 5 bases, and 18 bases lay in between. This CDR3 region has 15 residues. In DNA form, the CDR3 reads TGTGCCAGCAGTCCTCTCATGGGGAGAAGGACTGAAGCTTTCTTT. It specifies CASSPLMGRRTEAFF.

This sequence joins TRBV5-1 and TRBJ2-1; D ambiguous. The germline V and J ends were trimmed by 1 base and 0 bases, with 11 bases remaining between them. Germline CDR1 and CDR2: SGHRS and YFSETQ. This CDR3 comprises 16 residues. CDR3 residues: CASSLPQAPSYNEQFF. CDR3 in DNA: TGCGCCAGCAGCTTGCCCCAAGCCCCCTCCTACAATGAGCAGTTCTTC.

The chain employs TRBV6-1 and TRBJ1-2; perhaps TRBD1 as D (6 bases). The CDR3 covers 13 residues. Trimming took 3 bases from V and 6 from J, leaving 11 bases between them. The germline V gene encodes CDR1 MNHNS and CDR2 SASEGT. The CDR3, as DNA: TGTGCCAGCAGTGAGTGGGCAGGGGATGGCTACACCTTC. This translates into CASSEWAGDGYTF.

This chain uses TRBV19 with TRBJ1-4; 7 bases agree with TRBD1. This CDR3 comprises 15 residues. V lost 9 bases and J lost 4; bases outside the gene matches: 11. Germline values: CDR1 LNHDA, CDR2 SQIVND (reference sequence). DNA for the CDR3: TGTGCCAGCCAAAAGAGGGGACAGTTTAATGAAAAACTGTTTTTT. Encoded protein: CASQKRGQFNEKLFF.

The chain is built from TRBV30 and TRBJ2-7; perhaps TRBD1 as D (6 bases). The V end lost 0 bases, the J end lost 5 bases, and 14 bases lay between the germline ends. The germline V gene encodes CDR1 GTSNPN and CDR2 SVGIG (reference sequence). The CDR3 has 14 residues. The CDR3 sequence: CAWSVARHRDEQYF. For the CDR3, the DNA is TGTGCCTGGAGTGTGGCCCGCCACAGGGACGAGCAGTACTTC.

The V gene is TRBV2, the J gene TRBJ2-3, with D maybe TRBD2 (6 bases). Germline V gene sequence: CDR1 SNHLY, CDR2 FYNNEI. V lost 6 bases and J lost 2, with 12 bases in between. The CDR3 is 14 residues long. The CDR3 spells CASSPRTNTDTQYF. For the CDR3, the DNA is TGTGCCAGCAGCCCCAGGACTAACACAGATACGCAGTATTTT.

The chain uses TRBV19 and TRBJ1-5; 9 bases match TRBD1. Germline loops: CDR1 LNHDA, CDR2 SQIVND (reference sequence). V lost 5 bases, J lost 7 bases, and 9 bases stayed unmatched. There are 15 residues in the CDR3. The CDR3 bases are TGTGCCAGTAGTTCAGCCGGGACAGGGTACCAGCCCCAGCATTTT. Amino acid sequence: CASSSAGTGYQPQHF.

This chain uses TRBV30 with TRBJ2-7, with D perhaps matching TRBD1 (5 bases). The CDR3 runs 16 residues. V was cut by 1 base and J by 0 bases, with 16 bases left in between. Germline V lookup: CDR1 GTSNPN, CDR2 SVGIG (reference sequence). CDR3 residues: CAWSDPGHLGSYEQYF. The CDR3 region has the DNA TGTGCCTGGAGTGATCCCGGACACCTAGGCTCCTACGAGCAGTACTTC.

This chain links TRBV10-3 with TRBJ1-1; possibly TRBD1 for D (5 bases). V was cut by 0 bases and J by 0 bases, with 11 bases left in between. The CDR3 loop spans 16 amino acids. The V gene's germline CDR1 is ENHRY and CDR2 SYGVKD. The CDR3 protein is CAISESPGEMNTEAFF. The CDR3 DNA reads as TGTGCCATCAGTGAGTCCCCGGGGGAGATGAACACTGAAGCTTTCTTT.

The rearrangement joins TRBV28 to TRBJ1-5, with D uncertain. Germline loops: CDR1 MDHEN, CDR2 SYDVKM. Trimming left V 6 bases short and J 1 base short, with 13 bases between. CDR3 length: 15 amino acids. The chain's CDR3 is CASSSFGQSNQPQHF. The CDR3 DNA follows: TGTGCCAGCAGCTCCTTTGGGCAGAGCAATCAGCCCCAGCATTTT.

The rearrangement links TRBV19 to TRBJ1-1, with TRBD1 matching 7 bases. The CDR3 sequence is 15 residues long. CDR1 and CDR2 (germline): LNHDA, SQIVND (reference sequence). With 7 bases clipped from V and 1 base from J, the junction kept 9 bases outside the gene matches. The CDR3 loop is CASIPGTAGNTEAFF. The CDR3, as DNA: TGTGCCAGTATACCCGGGACAGCCGGGAACACTGAAGCTTTCTTT.

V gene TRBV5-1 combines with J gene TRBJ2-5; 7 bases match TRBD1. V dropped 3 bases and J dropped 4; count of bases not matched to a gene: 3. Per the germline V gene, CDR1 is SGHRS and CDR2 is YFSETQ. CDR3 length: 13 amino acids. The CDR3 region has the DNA TGCGCCAGCAGCTACCCAGGGGGAGAGACCCAGTACTTC. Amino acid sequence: CASSYPGGETQYF.

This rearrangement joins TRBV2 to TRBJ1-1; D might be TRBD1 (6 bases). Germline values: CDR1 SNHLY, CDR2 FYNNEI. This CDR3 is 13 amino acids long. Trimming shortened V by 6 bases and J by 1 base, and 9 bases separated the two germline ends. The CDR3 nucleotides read TGTGCCAGCAGCACAGGGAGGAACACTGAAGCTTTCTTT. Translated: CASSTGRNTEAFF.

CDR3 DNA: TGCAGCGTTGGTGTCGGTGGCACTGAAGCTTTCTTT. Encoded protein: CSVGVGGTEAFF. The rearrangement links TRBV29-1 to TRBJ1-1; D gene unclear. Deletions cut 4 bases from V and 4 bases from J, with 10 bases between. This CDR3 contains 12 residues. Germline CDR1 reads SQVTM; CDR2 reads ANQGSEA.

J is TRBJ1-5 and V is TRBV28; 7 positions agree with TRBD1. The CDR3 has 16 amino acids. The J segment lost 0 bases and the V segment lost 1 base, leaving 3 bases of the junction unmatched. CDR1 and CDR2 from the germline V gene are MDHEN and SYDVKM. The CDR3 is CASSLSTGHSNQPQHF. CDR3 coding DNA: TGTGCCAGCAGTTTATCGACAGGGCATAGCAATCAGCCCCAGCATTTT.

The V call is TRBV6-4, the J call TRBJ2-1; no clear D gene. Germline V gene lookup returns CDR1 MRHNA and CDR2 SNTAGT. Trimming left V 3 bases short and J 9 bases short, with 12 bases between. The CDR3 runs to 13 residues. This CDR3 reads CASSETGYGEQFF. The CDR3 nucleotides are TGTGCCAGCAGTGAGACTGGCTATGGTGAGCAGTTCTTC.

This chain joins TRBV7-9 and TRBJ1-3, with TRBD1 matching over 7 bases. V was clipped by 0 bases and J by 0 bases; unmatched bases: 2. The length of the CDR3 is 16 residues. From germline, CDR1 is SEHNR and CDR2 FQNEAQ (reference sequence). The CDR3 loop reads CASSLAGQVSGNTIYF. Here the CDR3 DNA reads TGTGCCAGCAGCTTAGCAGGACAGGTCTCTGGAAACACCATATATTTT. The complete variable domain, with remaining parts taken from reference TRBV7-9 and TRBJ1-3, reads DTGVSQNPRHKITKRGQNVTFRCDPISEHNRLYWYRQTLGQGPEFLTYFQNEAQLEKSRLLSDRFSAERPKGSFSTLEIQRTEQGDSAMYLCASSLAGQVSGNTIYFGEGSWLTVV.

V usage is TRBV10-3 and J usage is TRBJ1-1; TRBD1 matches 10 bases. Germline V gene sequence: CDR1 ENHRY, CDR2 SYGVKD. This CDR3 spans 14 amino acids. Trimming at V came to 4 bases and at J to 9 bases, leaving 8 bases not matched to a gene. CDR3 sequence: CAISGRDRGQKAFF. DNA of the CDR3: TGTGCCATCAGTGGACGGGACAGGGGACAGAAAGCTTTCTTT.

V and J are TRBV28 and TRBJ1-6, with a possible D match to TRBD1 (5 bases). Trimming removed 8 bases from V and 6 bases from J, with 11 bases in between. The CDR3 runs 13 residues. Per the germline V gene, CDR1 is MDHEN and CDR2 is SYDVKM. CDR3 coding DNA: TGTGCCAGCCAAGGGGCCCGTAATTCACCCCTCCACTTT. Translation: CASQGARNSPLHF.